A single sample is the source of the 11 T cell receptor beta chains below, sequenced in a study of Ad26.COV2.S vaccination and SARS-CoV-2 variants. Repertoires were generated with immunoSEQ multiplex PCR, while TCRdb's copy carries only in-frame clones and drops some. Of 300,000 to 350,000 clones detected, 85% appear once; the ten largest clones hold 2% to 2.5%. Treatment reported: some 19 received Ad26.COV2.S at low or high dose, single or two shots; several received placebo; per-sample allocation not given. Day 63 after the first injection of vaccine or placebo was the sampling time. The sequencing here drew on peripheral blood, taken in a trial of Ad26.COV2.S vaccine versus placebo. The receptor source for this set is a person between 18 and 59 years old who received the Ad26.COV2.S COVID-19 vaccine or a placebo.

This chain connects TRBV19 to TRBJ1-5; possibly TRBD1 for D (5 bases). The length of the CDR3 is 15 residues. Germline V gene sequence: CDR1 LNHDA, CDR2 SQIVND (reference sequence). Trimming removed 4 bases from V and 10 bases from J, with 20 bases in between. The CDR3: CASSTGGPGAEPQHF. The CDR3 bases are TGTGCCAGTAGTACGGGAGGGCCTGGGGCCGAACCCCAGCATTTT.

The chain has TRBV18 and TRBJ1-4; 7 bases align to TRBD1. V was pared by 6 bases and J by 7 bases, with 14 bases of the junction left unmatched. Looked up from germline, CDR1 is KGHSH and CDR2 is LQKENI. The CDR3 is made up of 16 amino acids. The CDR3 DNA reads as TGTGCCAGCTCCATTCAAAGAGGGGGCCGAGGTGAAAAACTGTTTTTT. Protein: CASSIQRGGRGEKLFF.

In DNA, the CDR3 is TGTGCCAGCAGCAGGGTTTCGAGCAATCAGCCCCAGCATTTT. Protein sequence: CASSRVSSNQPQHF. The V gene is TRBV2, the J gene TRBJ1-5, with D maybe TRBD1 (5 bases). Germline V CDR1 and CDR2: SNHLY, FYNNEI. Trimming took 6 bases from V and 1 from J, leaving 10 bases between them. There are 14 residues in the CDR3.

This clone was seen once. The CDR3 loop is CASSANPGNNEKLFF. The DNA of the CDR3 is TGTGCCAGCAGCGCAAATCCGGGTAATAATGAAAAACTGTTTTTT. J is TRBJ1-4 and V is TRBV9; no reliable D call. The CDR3 totals 15 residues. V was pared by 3 bases and J by 4 bases, with 13 bases between. Germline assignment: CDR1 SGDLS and CDR2 YYNGEE.

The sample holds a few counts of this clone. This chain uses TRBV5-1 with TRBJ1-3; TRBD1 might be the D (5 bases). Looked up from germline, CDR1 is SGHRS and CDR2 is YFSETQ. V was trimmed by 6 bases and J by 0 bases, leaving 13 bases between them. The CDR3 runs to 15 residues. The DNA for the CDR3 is TGCGCCAGCAAAGAGGGGCCGAGCTCTGGAAACACCATATATTTT. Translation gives CASKEGPSSGNTIYF.

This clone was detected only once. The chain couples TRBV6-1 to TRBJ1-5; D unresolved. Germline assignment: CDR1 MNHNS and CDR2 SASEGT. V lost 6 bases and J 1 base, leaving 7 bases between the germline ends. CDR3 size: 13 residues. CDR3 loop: CASRSDSNQPQHF. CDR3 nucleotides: TGTGCCAGCAGGTCGGACAGCAATCAGCCCCAGCATTTT.

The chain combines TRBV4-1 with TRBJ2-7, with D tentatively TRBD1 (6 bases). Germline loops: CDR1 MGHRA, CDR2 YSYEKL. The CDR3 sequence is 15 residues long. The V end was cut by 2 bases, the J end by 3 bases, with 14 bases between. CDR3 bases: TGCGCCAGCAGCCAAAAGTGGGACACTCTCTACGAGCAGTACTTC. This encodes CASSQKWDTLYEQYF.

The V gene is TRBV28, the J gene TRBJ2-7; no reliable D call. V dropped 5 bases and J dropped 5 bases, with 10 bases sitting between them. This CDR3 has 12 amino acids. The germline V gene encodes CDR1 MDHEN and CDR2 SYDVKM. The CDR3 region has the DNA TGTGCCAGCAGTCAGTTAGGGAACGAGCAGTACTTC. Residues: CASSQLGNEQYF. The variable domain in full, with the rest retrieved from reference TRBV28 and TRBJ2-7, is DVKVTQSSRYLVKRTGEKVFLECVQDMDHENMFWYRQDPGLGLRLIYFSYDVKMKEKGDIPEGYSVSREKKERFSLILESASTNQTSMYLCASSQLGNEQYFGPGTRLTVT.

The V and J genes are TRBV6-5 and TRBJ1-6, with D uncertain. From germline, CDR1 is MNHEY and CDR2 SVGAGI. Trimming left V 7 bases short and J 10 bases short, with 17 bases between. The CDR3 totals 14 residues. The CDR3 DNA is TGTGCCAGCACCGACGGAATAGGGATCTCACCCCTCCACTTT. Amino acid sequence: CASTDGIGISPLHF.

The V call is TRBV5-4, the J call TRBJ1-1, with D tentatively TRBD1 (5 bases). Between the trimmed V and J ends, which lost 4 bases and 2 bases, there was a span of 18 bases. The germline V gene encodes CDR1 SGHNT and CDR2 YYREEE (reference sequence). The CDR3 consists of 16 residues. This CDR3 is CASSPGGSGANTEAFF. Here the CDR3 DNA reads TGTGCCAGCAGCCCCGGGGGGTCGGGAGCCAACACTGAAGCTTTCTTT.

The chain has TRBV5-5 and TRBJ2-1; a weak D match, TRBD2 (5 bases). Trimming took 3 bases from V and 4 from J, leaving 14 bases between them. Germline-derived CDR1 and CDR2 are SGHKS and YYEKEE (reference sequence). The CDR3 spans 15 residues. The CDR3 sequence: CASSSAGPPYNEQFF. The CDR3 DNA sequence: TGTGCCAGCAGCTCGGCGGGCCCACCTTACAATGAGCAGTTCTTC.